This TCR beta chain was recovered during a study of identical twins. Study-level results: The abundant beta clonotypes from cord blood had fewer insertions, and memory repertoires had none of this.

This CDR3 has 17 residues. Each CDR3 protein gets one entry after TCRdb re-called the 5' RACE reads with MiXCR. The data contain 1.5 million to 2 million distinct CDR3 sequences, roughly 35% of them singletons. Of note for this clonotype: Its antigen is unknown.

Healthy Caucasians alone served as donors. The sequencing input was cord blood. The chain recombines TRBV21-1 with TRBJ2-5; TRBD1, the D gene given by the table, was not confirmed from the DNA. TRBV21-1 is flagged as a pseudogene. The receptor was isolated from a newborn girl in good health. The CDR3 coding sequence is TGTGCCAGCAGCAAAGTGGGGACAGGCCCGTACCAAGAGACCCAGTACTTC. It specifies CASSKVGTGPYQETQYF.